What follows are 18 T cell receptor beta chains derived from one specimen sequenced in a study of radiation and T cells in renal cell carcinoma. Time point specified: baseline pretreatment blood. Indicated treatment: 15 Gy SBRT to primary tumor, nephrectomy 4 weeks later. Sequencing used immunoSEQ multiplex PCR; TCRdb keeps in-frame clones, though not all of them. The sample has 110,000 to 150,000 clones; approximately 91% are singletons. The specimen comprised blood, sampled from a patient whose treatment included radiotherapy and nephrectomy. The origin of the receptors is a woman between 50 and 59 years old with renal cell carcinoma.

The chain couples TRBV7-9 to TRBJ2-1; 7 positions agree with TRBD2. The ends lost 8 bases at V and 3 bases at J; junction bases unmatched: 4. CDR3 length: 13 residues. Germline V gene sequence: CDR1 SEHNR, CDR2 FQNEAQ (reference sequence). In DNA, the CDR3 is TGTGCCAGCGCGGCGGGGGTCTACAATGAGCAGTTCTTC. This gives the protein CASAAGVYNEQFF.

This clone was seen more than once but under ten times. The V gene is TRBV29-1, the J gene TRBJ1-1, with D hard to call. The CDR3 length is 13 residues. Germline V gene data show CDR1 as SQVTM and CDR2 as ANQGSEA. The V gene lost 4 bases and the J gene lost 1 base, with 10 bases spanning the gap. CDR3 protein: CSVARSGNTEAFF. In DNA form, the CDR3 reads TGCAGCGTTGCGCGCAGTGGGAACACTGAAGCTTTCTTT. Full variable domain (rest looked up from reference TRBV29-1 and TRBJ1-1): SAVISQKPSRDICQRGTSLTIQCQVDSQVTMMFWYRQQPGQSLTLIATANQGSEATYESGFVIDKFPISRPNLTFSTLTVSNMSPEDSSIYLCSVARSGNTEAFFGQGTRLTVV.

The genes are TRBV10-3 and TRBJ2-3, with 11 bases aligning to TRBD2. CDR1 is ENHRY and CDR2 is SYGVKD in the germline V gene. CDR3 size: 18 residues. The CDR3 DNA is TGTGCGATAGGGATCCCCGAAGGACTAGCGGGCTTGGTGGATACGCAGTATTTT. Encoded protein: CAIGIPEGLAGLVDTQYF.

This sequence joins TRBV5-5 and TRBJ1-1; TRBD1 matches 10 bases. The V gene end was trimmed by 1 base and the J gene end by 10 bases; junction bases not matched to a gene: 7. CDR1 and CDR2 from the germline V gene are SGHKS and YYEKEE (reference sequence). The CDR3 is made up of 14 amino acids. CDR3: CASSLTDRGLVAFF. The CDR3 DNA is TGTGCCAGCAGCTTGACTGACAGGGGGCTGGTAGCTTTCTTT. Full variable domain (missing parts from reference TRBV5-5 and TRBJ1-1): DAGVTQSPTHLIKTRGQQVTLRCSPISGHKSVSWYQQVLGQGPQFIFQYYEKEERGRGNFPDRFSARQFPNYSSELNVNALLLGDSALYLCASSLTDRGLVAFFGQGTRLTVV.

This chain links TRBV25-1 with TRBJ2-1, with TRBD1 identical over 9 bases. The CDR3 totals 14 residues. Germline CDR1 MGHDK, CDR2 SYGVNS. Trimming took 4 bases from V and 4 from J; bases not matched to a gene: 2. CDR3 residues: CASSGGQGYNEQFF. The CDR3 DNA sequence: TGTGCCAGCAGTGGGGGACAGGGATACAATGAGCAGTTCTTC.

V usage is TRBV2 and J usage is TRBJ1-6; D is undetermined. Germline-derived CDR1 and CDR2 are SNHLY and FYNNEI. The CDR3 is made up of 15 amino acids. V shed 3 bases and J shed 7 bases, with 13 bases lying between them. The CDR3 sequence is CASSDLDSANSPLHF. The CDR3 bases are TGTGCCAGCAGTGACCTCGATTCAGCGAATTCACCCCTCCACTTT.

The CDR3 nucleotides read TGTGCCAGCAGCCTCGGCCCTCTCCAAGCGTCACCCCTCCACTTT. This encodes CASSLGPLQASPLHF. This chain uses TRBV5-5 with TRBJ1-6; D not certain. Germline V CDR1 and CDR2: SGHKS, YYEKEE (reference sequence). This CDR3 region has 15 residues. With 4 bases removed from V and 10 bases from J, the gap between germline ends came to 18 bases.

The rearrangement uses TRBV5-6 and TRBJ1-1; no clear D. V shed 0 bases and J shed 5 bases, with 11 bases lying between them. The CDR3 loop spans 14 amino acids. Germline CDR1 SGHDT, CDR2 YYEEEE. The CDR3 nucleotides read TGTGCCAGCAGCTTGGAGCAGGTGATGACTGAAGCTTTCTTT. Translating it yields CASSLEQVMTEAFF.

Here the CDR3 DNA reads TGTGCCATCAGTGAGGGCGGTATCGGAGGCGGCGGCTACACCTTC. Translating gives CAISEGGIGGGGYTF. V is TRBV10-3 and J is TRBJ1-2; D remains unclear. The CDR3 loop spans 15 amino acids. Between the trimmed V and J ends, which lost 2 bases and 8 bases, there was a span of 18 bases. Germline V gives CDR1 ENHRY, CDR2 SYGVKD.

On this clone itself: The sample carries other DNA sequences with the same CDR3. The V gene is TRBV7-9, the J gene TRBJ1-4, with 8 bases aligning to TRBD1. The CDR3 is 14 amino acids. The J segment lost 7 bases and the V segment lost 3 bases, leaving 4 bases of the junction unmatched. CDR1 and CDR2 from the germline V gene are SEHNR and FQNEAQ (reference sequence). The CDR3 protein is CASSFGQGREKLFF. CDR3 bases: TGTGCCAGCAGCTTCGGACAGGGACGTGAAAAACTGTTTTTT.

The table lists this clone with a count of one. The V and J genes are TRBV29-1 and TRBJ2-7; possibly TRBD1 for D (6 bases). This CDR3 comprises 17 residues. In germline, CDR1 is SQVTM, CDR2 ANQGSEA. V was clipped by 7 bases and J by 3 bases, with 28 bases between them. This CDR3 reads CSAHPPARGPLSYEQYF. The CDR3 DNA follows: TGCAGCGCCCATCCCCCGGCCAGGGGACCTCTAAGCTACGAGCAGTACTTC.

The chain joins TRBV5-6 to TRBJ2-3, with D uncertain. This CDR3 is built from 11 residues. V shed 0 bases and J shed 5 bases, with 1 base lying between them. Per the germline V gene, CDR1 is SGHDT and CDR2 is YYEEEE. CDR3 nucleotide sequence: TGTGCCAGCAGCTTGGGAGATACGCAGTATTTT. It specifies CASSLGDTQYF. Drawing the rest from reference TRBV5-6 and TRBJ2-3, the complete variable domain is DAGVTQSPTHLIKTRGQQVTLRCSPKSGHDTVSWYQQALGQGPQFIFQYYEEEERQRGNFPDRFSGHQFPNYSSELNVNALLLGDSALYLCASSLGDTQYFGPGTRLTVL.

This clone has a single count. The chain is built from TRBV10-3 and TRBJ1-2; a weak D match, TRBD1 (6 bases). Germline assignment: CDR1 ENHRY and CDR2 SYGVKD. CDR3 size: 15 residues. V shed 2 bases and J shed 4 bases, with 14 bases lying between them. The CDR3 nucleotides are TGTGCCATCAGTGAGGACTTGGACAGCCTCTATGGCTACACCTTC. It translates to CAISEDLDSLYGYTF.

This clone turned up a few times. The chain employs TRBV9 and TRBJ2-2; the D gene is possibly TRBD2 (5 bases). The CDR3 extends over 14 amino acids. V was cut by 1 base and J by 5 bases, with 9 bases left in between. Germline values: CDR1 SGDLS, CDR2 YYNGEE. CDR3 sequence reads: CASSVLTGTGELFF. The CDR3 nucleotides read TGTGCCAGCAGCGTATTAACGGGGACCGGGGAGCTGTTTTTT.

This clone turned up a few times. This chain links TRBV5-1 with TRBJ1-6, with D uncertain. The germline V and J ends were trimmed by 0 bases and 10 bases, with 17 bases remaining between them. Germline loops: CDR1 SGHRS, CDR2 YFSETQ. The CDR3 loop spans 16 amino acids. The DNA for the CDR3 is TGCGCCAGCAGCTTGGGTGAGGCTGATCAACGGTCACCCCTCCACTTT. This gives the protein CASSLGEADQRSPLHF.

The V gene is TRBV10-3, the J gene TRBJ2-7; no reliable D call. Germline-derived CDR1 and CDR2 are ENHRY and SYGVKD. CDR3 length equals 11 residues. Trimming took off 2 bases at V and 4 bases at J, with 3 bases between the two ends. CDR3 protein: CAISEKYEQYF. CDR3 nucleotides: TGTGCCATCAGTGAGAAGTACGAGCAGTACTTC.

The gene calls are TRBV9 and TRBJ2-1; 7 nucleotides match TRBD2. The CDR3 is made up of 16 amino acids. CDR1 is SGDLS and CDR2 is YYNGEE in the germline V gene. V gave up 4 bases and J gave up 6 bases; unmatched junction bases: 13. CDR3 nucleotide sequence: TGTGCCAGCAGCCCGGAGACTAGCAGTATCCCCAATGAGCAGTTCTTC. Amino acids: CASSPETSSIPNEQFF.

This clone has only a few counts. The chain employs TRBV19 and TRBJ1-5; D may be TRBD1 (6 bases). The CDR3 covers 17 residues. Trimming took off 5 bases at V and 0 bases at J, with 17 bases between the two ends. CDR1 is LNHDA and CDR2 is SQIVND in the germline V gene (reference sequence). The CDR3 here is CASSPVLDSYSNQPQHF. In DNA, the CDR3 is TGTGCCAGTAGTCCCGTCTTGGACAGTTATAGCAATCAGCCCCAGCATTTT.